One T cell receptor (beta chain) is described in this entry. The data stem from a study of metastatic and nonmetastatic thyroid tumors. This CDR3 is 13 amino acids long. Between the trimmed V and J ends, which lost 6 bases and 16 bases, there was a span of 22 bases. The germline V gene encodes CDR1 MNHNS and CDR2 SASEGT. No patient had received any treatment before thyroid surgery. MiXCR re-clonotyped the PCR reads for TCRdb. Of some 15,000 clones listed, 27% were seen once; the top ten hold approximately 15%. The chain links TRBV6-1 to TRBJ2-1; D is unresolved. Sequencing was carried out using adjacent normal tissue. The TCR originated in a female donor with papillary thyroid cancer or a benign thyroid nodule (not recorded which). Some clones in this sample may be carry-over from other donors' samples. The CDR3 region is CASSDLAYNYHFF. For the CDR3, the DNA is TGTGCCAGCAGCGACTTAGCCTACAATTATCATTTCTTC.